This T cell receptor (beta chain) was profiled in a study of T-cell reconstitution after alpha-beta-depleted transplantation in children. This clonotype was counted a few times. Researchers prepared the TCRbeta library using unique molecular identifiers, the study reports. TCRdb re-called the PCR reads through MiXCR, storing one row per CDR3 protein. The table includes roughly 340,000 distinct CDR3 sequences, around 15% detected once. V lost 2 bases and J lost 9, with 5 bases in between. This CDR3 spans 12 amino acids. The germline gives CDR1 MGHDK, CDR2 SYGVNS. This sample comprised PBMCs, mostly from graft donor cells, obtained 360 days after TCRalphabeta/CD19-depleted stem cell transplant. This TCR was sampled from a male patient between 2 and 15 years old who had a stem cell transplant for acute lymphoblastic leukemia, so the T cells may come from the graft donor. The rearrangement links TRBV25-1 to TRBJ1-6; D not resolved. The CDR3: CASSEAASPLHF. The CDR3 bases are TGTGCCAGCAGTGAAGCGGCTTCACCCCTCCACTTT.